This entry concerns a single TCR beta chain. The study assigned cohorts using participant-reported clinical history. The assay was immunoSEQ multiplex PCR, and TCRdb's table has in-frame clones only and misses some. The profile shows 500,000 or so clones, 87% of them singletons. Germline V lookup: CDR1 LNHDA, CDR2 SQIVND (reference sequence). CDR3 length equals 13 residues. The ends were cut back, 0 bases at V and 8 bases at J, with 8 bases in the middle. The data originate from a study of blood T cell repertoires in COVID-19. In the study overall: COVID-19 samples collected from the United States, Italy and Spain covered acute and convalescent phases. PBMCs, B-cell-depleted T cells, or T cells provided the cDNA or gDNA that made up the material.

The receptor was derived from a woman aged 18-29 years who had recovered from COVID-19. The chain joins TRBV19 to TRBJ2-1; D remains unclear. The source material was PBMCs or T cells enriched from blood (not recorded which). CDR3 nucleotides: TGTGCCAGTAGTATAGACAGGTCCGATGAGCAGTTCTTC. Translated, it gives CASSIDRSDEQFF. Filled out from reference TRBV19 and TRBJ2-1, the complete variable domain reads DGGITQSPKYLFRKEGQNVTLSCEQNLNHDAMYWYRQDPGQGLRLIYYSQIVNDFQKGDIAEGYSVSREKKESFPLTVTSAQKNPTAFYLCASSIDRSDEQFFGPGTRLTVL.